The 13 T cell receptor beta chains reported below all come from one sample, sequenced in a study of regulatory T cells in long-lasting Graves disease. This sample's time point: newly diagnosed GD, antithyroid drugs for less than 3 months. The TCR library was made from RNA that had been extracted from PBMCs in TRIzol. Building the TCR beta libraries relied on iRepertoire HTBI primers, and CDR3 regions underwent Arm-PCR. TCRdb independently ran MiXCR on the multiplex PCR reads; one entry per CDR3 protein. This sample has 250,000 to 400,000 distinct CDR3 sequences, with roughly 18% found just once. The source material was peripheral blood mononuclear cells (PBMCs), sampled at new diagnosis, from a patient treated with antithyroid drugs. The receptors come from a female donor with Graves disease.

This clonotype was observed many times. The chain recombines TRBV2 with TRBJ2-5; 7 positions match TRBD2. The CDR3 covers 16 residues. J gave up 5 bases and V 8 bases, and 17 bases lay outside the gene matches. Per germline, CDR1 SNHLY and CDR2 FYNNEI. CDR3 nucleotides: TGTGCCAGCTACCCCAGGACCCAGCGGGGTAGGGAGACCCAGTACTTC. This encodes CASYPRTQRGRETQYF.

This clonotype occurred many times. CDR3 nucleotide sequence: TGCAGTGCTAGGTTAGGACAGAACACTGAAGCTTTCTTT. It yields the protein CSARLGQNTEAFF. This sequence joins TRBV20-1 and TRBJ1-1, with a possible D match to TRBD1 (5 bases). This CDR3 is 13 amino acids long. V gave up 3 bases and J gave up 1 base, with 9 bases separating them. Germline values: CDR1 DFQATT, CDR2 SNEGSKA (reference sequence).

This clonotype was found many times. This chain links TRBV28 with TRBJ1-4, with D tentatively TRBD1 (5 bases). Germline loops: CDR1 MDHEN, CDR2 SYDVKM. Trimming pared 3 bases from V and 7 bases from J, leaving 15 bases between. The CDR3 extends over 15 amino acids. This CDR3 is CASSFIASGREKLFF. CDR3 in DNA: TGTGCCAGCAGTTTTATTGCGTCAGGGCGTGAAAAACTGTTTTTT.

This clonotype was counted many times. The chain combines TRBV28 with TRBJ2-1; 7 nucleotides agree with TRBD1. CDR1 and CDR2 from the germline V gene are MDHEN and SYDVKM. CDR3 length: 15 amino acids. The V segment lost 6 bases and the J segment 4 bases; nucleotides outside the gene matches: 9. The CDR3 protein is CASSRQGQLYNEQFF. The CDR3 DNA reads TGTGCCAGCAGCCGACAGGGACAATTATACAATGAGCAGTTCTTC. The variable domain in full, completed from reference TRBV28 and TRBJ2-1, reads DVKVTQSSRYLVKRTGEKVFLECVQDMDHENMFWYRQDPGLGLRLIYFSYDVKMKEKGDIPEGYSVSREKKERFSLILESASTNQTSMYLCASSRQGQLYNEQFFGPGTRLTVL.

This clonotype came up a few times. V and J are TRBV25-1 and TRBJ1-2; the D is unclear. CDR1 MGHDK and CDR2 SYGVNS come from the germline V gene. Trimming took off 4 bases at V and 6 bases at J, with 9 bases between the two ends. The length of the CDR3 is 12 residues. The CDR3 sequence: CASSVRSHGYTF. The CDR3 DNA reads as TGTGCCAGCAGTGTCCGGAGCCATGGCTACACCTTC.

As for this clonotype: A read error likely explains this, since a far larger clone differs by one base. This chain connects TRBV11-3 to TRBJ2-1; D unresolved. Germline V gene data show CDR1 as SGHNT and CDR2 as YENEEA. The ends were cut back, 1 base at V and 10 bases at J, with 17 bases in the middle. The CDR3 is 15 residues long. The CDR3 is CASSLGQASSYEQFF. CDR3 in DNA: TGTGCCAGCAGCTTAGGGCAGGCGAGCTCCTACGAGCAGTTCTTC.

This clonotype was picked up a small number of times. This chain uses TRBV6-1 with TRBJ1-5; D is undetermined. V was pared by 8 bases and J by 0 bases, with 11 bases between. CDR3 size: 14 residues. Germline V gene data show CDR1 as MNHNS and CDR2 as SASEGT. Written as DNA, the CDR3 is TGTGCCAGCGGACGGCTATATAGCAATCAGCCCCAGCATTTT. Protein sequence: CASGRLYSNQPQHF.

For this clonotype: This may stem from a read error, because a much larger clone lies one nucleotide away. The rearrangement uses TRBV30 and TRBJ1-2; D might be TRBD1 (5 bases). The CDR3 has 12 amino acids. Per germline, CDR1 GTSNPN and CDR2 SVGIG (reference sequence). Trimming cost V 2 bases and J 8 bases, with 12 bases left between them. The CDR3 coding sequence is TGTGCCTGGAGTCATTCCCAGGGAGGCTACACCTTC. As protein: CAWSHSQGGYTF.

This rearrangement joins TRBV20-1 to TRBJ2-7; D may be TRBD1 (6 bases). Germline-derived CDR1 and CDR2 are DFQATT and SNEGSKA (reference sequence). V gave up 3 bases and J gave up 6 bases, with 27 bases separating them. This CDR3 contains 17 residues. The CDR3 protein is CSASETGTRWATIEQYF. CDR3 nucleotides: TGCAGTGCTAGCGAGACCGGGACAAGATGGGCTACAATCGAGCAGTACTTC.

The sample holds many counts of this clonotype. The chain has TRBV7-6 and TRBJ2-5; the D gene is possibly TRBD2 (5 bases). CDR1 and CDR2 from the germline V gene are SGHVS and FNYEAQ. The CDR3 is 16 amino acids. V lost 1 base and J 3 bases, leaving 15 bases between the germline ends. The CDR3 loop is CASSLGAAAVKETQYF. The DNA for the CDR3 is TGTGCCAGCAGCTTAGGGGCCGCAGCGGTCAAAGAGACCCAGTACTTC.

Many counts were recorded for this clonotype. The chain carries TRBV27 and TRBJ2-7; TRBD2 matches 9 bases. This CDR3 has 16 amino acids. CDR1 is MNHEY and CDR2 is SMNVEV in the germline V gene (reference sequence). V gave up 2 bases and J gave up 0 bases; unmatched junction bases: 5. The CDR3 DNA follows: TGTGCCAGCAGTTTACTCGCGGGAGGGAGCTCCTACGAGCAGTACTTC. Residues: CASSLLAGGSSYEQYF.

This clonotype came up many times. V gene TRBV6-1 combines with J gene TRBJ1-1; a weak D match, TRBD1 (5 bases). Germline V CDR1 and CDR2: MNHNS, SASEGT. V dropped 6 bases and J dropped 3 bases, with 14 bases sitting between them. CDR3 size: 14 residues. The CDR3 here is CASSLSGRDTEAFF. Here the CDR3 DNA reads TGTGCCAGCAGCCTCTCTGGCAGGGACACTGAAGCTTTCTTT.

This clonotype was seen just once. The gene calls are TRBV12-5 and TRBJ2-3, with D tentatively TRBD1 (6 bases). Germline CDR1 is LGHNT and CDR2 is FRNRAP. V was pared by 4 bases and J by 0 bases, with 17 bases between. The CDR3 runs to 17 residues. The CDR3 DNA follows: TGTGCTAGTGGTTCACCACAGGGCCTGGGGAGCACAGATACGCAGTATTTT. Translating gives CASGSPQGLGSTDTQYF.